A single sample gave rise to the 19 T cell receptor beta chains below, sequenced in a study of blood T cell repertoires in COVID-19. Using immunoSEQ multiplex PCR, the repertoire was profiled, and TCRdb retains in-frame clones only, with some absent. The table shows 340,000 or so clones, with around 87% occurring only once. Sequences were obtained from peripheral blood. These receptors were collected from a man aged 50-59 years with active or convalescent COVID-19.

This chain uses TRBV9 with TRBJ2-1; D is unclear. V gave up 0 bases and J gave up 0 bases, with 16 bases separating them. The V gene's germline CDR1 is SGDLS and CDR2 YYNGEE. This CDR3 region has 18 residues. The CDR3 reads CASSVVPKAETSYNEQFF. Written as DNA, the CDR3 is TGTGCCAGCAGCGTAGTCCCTAAGGCGGAGACCTCCTACAATGAGCAGTTCTTC.

V usage is TRBV5-4 and J usage is TRBJ1-2; D ambiguous. Trimming pared 0 bases from V and 5 bases from J, leaving 14 bases between. Germline V gene lookup returns CDR1 SGHNT and CDR2 YYREEE (reference sequence). The CDR3 totals 15 residues. Here the CDR3 DNA reads TGTGCCAGCAGCTTGGAGTCTCCCGTCCGGTATGGCTACACCTTC. It encodes CASSLESPVRYGYTF. The full variable domain, with the rest looked up from reference TRBV5-4 and TRBJ1-2, is ETGVTQSPTHLIKTRGQQVTLRCSSQSGHNTVSWYQQALGQGPQFIFQYYREEENGRGNFPPRFSGLQFPNYSSELNVNALELDDSALYLCASSLESPVRYGYTFGSGTRLTVV.

The V and J genes are TRBV2 and TRBJ2-2, with D hard to call. The CDR3 is 14 residues long. CDR1 is SNHLY and CDR2 is FYNNEI in the germline V gene. The V gene lost 8 bases and the J gene lost 1 base, with 11 bases spanning the gap. The CDR3 is CASVITGNTGELFF. For the CDR3, the DNA is TGTGCCAGCGTTATTACCGGGAACACCGGGGAGCTGTTTTTT.

The gene calls are TRBV7-8 and TRBJ2-3; 8 bases line up with TRBD2. This CDR3 has 18 residues. Trimming cost V 1 base and J 1 base; bases outside gene matches: 10. Germline V CDR1 and CDR2: SGHVS, FQNEAQ. The CDR3 DNA is TGTGCCAGCAGCTTAGTTGGCGGGAGGCCCACACGCACAGATACGCAGTATTTT. This sequence encodes CASSLVGGRPTRTDTQYF.

The V and J genes are TRBV7-2 and TRBJ1-2; D is uncertain. This CDR3 has 12 amino acids. V shed 1 base and J shed 4 bases, with 4 bases lying between them. Germline CDR1 reads SGHTA; CDR2 reads FQGNSA. CDR3 sequence reads: CASSLVSYGYTF. The CDR3 DNA follows: TGTGCCAGCAGCTTAGTCAGCTATGGCTACACCTTC.

V gene TRBV6-5 combines with J gene TRBJ1-5; 8 nucleotides line up with TRBD1. CDR1 and CDR2 from the germline V gene are MNHEY and SVGAGI. This CDR3 is 15 amino acids long. V was pared by 6 bases and J by 2 bases, with 6 bases of the junction left unmatched. The CDR3 reads CASRQGARGNQPQHF. CDR3 bases: TGTGCCAGCAGGCAGGGGGCGAGGGGCAATCAGCCCCAGCATTTT.

The chain recombines TRBV7-9 with TRBJ2-1; D possibly corresponds to TRBD2 (6 bases). Trimming took 6 bases from V and 7 from J, leaving 19 bases between them. CDR3 length: 15 residues. In germline, CDR1 is SEHNR, CDR2 FQNEAQ (reference sequence). The CDR3 coding sequence is TGTGCCAGCAGTTATCGCGGGGTGGTCGGGAATGAGCAGTTCTTC. Translation: CASSYRGVVGNEQFF.

This clone was observed once. Here the CDR3 DNA reads TGCGCCAGCAGCCAAGCGGACAGGGGGCAGGATAATTCACCCCTCCACTTT. Its protein product is CASSQADRGQDNSPLHF. V gene TRBV4-3 combines with J gene TRBJ1-6; 11 bases align to TRBD1. From germline, CDR1 is LGHNA and CDR2 YSLEER. V lost 1 base, J lost 5 bases, and 4 bases stayed unmatched. The CDR3 extends over 17 amino acids.

The V call is TRBV14, the J call TRBJ2-3, with 7 bases fitting TRBD1. Unmatched junction bases numbered 8, after V lost 0 bases and J lost 2 bases. Germline V gene sequence: CDR1 SGHDN, CDR2 FVKESK. The CDR3 extends over 17 amino acids. DNA of the CDR3: TGTGCCAGCAGCCAAGAGTTGAGGGACAGCTACACAGATACGCAGTATTTT. Translation: CASSQELRDSYTDTQYF.

This chain connects TRBV28 to TRBJ1-4; 11 bases agree with TRBD1. Germline assignment: CDR1 MDHEN and CDR2 SYDVKM. The V gene end was trimmed by 10 bases and the J gene end by 6 bases; junction bases not matched to a gene: 13. The CDR3 sequence is 16 residues long. The CDR3 protein is CATLAGTGGVDEKLFF. CDR3 nucleotide sequence: TGTGCCACGCTAGCCGGGACAGGGGGAGTTGATGAAAAACTGTTTTTT.

This chain joins TRBV19 and TRBJ1-6; TRBD1 agrees at 7 bases. J gave up 6 bases and V 6 bases, and 5 bases lay outside the gene matches. Germline loops: CDR1 LNHDA, CDR2 SQIVND (reference sequence). The CDR3 extends over 14 amino acids. Written as DNA, the CDR3 is TGTGCCAGTAGCCCGGACAGGCTTAATTCACCCCTCCACTTT. Protein product: CASSPDRLNSPLHF.

This chain uses TRBV5-1 with TRBJ2-3; TRBD2 aligns across 8 bases. The J segment lost 4 bases and the V segment lost 3 bases, leaving 4 bases of the junction unmatched. This CDR3 contains 14 residues. Germline V gene lookup returns CDR1 SGHRS and CDR2 YFSETQ. CDR3 coding DNA: TGCGCCAGCAGCTCTCCGGGACTAGCAGATACGCAGTATTTT. Translating gives CASSSPGLADTQYF. The full variable domain, its missing parts supplied by reference TRBV5-1 and TRBJ2-3, is KAGVTQTPRYLIKTRGQQVTLSCSPISGHRSVSWYQQTPGQGLQFLFEYFSETQRNKGNFPGRFSGRQFSNSRSEMNVSTLELGDSALYLCASSSPGLADTQYFGPGTRLTVL.

The CDR3 is CASSSGQGGNTIYF. In DNA form, the CDR3 reads TGTGCCAGCAGCTCCGGACAGGGAGGAAACACCATATATTTT. J is TRBJ1-3 and V is TRBV27, with 8 bases matching TRBD1. CDR3 size: 14 residues. Germline V gene data show CDR1 as MNHEY and CDR2 as SMNVEV (reference sequence). V gave up 6 bases and J gave up 4 bases; unmatched junction bases: 5.

The V call is TRBV29-1, the J call TRBJ2-7, with D tentatively TRBD2 (5 bases). The CDR3 has 12 amino acids. Germline loops: CDR1 SQVTM, CDR2 ANQGSEA. Trimming stripped 6 bases from V and 4 bases from J, with 13 bases between. The CDR3 DNA is TGCAGCGTGGCTGATTCGGGGTACGAGCAGTACTTC. This encodes CSVADSGYEQYF.

This clone was detected once. The genes are TRBV7-8 and TRBJ2-5; TRBD2 aligns across 10 bases. The CDR3 runs 15 residues. V shed 2 bases, J shed 4 bases, and the junction held 4 bases outside the gene matches. Per the germline V gene, CDR1 is SGHVS and CDR2 is FQNEAQ. The CDR3 DNA is TGTGCCAGCAGCTTATTTGAGCGGGGGGGAGAGACCCAGTACTTC. Its protein product is CASSLFERGGETQYF.

The CDR3 loop reads CASSAARDNSPLHF. CDR3 in DNA: TGTGCCAGCAGCGCCGCCAGGGATAATTCACCCCTCCACTTT. The rearrangement joins TRBV9 to TRBJ1-6, with D possibly being TRBD1 (5 bases). The germline CDR1 and CDR2 sequences are SGDLS and YYNGEE. There are 14 residues in the CDR3. V lost 3 bases to trimming and J lost 5 bases, with 9 bases between them.

The V and J genes are TRBV19 and TRBJ2-5, with D uncertain. Germline V gene data show CDR1 as LNHDA and CDR2 as SQIVND (reference sequence). Trimming removed 1 base at V and 5 bases at J, with 14 bases between. The CDR3 has 15 amino acids. This CDR3 is CASSIGYGAWETQYF. DNA of the CDR3: TGTGCCAGTAGTATAGGGTACGGAGCATGGGAGACCCAGTACTTC. The full variable domain, completed using reference TRBV19 and TRBJ2-5, is DGGITQSPKYLFRKEGQNVTLSCEQNLNHDAMYWYRQDPGQGLRLIYYSQIVNDFQKGDIAEGYSVSREKKESFPLTVTSAQKNPTAFYLCASSIGYGAWETQYFGPGTRLLVL.

The chain links TRBV19 to TRBJ2-7, with 8 nucleotides matching TRBD2. The CDR3 has 14 amino acids. Germline loops: CDR1 LNHDA, CDR2 SQIVND (reference sequence). Trimming cost V 4 bases and J 0 bases; bases outside gene matches: 2. The CDR3: CASSTGRGSYEQYF. The CDR3 coding sequence is TGTGCCAGTAGTACCGGGAGGGGCTCCTACGAGCAGTACTTC.

The chain's CDR3 is CASSLGTSGYEQYF. CDR3 nucleotide sequence: TGCGCCAGCAGCTTGGGGACTAGCGGATACGAGCAGTACTTC. V and J are TRBV5-1 and TRBJ2-7; TRBD2 matches 10 bases. The CDR3 length is 14 residues. Per the germline V gene, CDR1 is SGHRS and CDR2 is YFSETQ. With 0 bases clipped from V and 4 bases from J, the junction kept 1 base outside the gene matches.